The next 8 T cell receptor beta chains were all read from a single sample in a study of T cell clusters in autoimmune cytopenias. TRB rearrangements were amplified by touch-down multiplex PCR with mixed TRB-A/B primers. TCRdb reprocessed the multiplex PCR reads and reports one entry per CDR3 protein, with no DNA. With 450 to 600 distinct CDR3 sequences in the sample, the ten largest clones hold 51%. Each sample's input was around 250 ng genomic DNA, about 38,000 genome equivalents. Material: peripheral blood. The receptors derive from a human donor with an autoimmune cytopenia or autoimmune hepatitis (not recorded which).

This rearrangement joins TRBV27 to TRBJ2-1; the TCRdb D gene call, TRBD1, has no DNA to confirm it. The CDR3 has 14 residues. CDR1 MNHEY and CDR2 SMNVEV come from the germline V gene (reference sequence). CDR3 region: CTSTGQGAAYEQYF.

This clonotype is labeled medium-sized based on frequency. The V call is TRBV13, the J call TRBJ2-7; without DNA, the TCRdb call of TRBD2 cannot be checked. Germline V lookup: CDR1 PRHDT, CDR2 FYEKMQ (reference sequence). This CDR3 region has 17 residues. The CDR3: CASSAWTSGGAPNEQYF.

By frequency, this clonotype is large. CDR3 in amino acids: CASSRQAWGESQPQHF. The chain links TRBV6-5 to TRBJ1-5; TCRdb returns TRBD1, unconfirmable since there is no DNA. Per germline, CDR1 MNHEY and CDR2 SVGAGI. The CDR3 sequence is 16 residues long.

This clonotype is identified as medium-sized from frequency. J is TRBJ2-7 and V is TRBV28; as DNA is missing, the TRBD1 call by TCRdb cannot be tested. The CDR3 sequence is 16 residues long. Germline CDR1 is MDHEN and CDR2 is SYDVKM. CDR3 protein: CASTPNGAVGLYEQYF.

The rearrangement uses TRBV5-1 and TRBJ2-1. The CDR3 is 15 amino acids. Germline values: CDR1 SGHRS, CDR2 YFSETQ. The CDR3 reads CASSLVAGETNEQFF.

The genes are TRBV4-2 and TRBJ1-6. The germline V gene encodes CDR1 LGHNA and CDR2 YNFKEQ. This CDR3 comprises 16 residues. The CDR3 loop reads CASSQDQSSYNSPLHF.

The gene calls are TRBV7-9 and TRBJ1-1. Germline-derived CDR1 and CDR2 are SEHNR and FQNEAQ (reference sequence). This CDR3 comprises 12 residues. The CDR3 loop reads CASSLRDTEAFF.

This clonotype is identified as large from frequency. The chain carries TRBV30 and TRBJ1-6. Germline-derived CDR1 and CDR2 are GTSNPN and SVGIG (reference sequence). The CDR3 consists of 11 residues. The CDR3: CAWDDNSPLHF.